This TCR beta chain derives from a study of CD8 T cells in ankylosing spondylitis. This clonotype was counted a few times. TCRdb re-called the 5' RACE reads through MiXCR, storing one row per CDR3 protein. The table has approximately 7,300 distinct CDR3 sequences, roughly 8.7% seen once. The length of the CDR3 is 13 residues. The origin of this receptor is a male donor with ankylosing spondylitis or in good health (not recorded which). The sample taken for sequencing was blood, either unsorted or a sorted T cell fraction (not recorded which). The rearrangement joins TRBV21-1 to TRBJ2-5; TRBD1 is taken as the D call from the table, unchecked against the DNA. TRBV21-1 is a documented pseudogene. The CDR3 sequence is CANSGSGDETQYF. CDR3 bases: TGTGCCAACAGCGGGTCCGGGGATGAGACCCAGTACTTC.